This T cell receptor (beta chain) was sequenced for a study of T cell responses to AZD1222 COVID-19 vaccine. This CDR3 has 12 amino acids. Germline-derived CDR1 and CDR2 are LNHDA and SQIVND (reference sequence). The V end lost 5 bases, the J end lost 8 bases, and 9 bases lay between the germline ends. Repertoires were generated with immunoSEQ multiplex PCR, while TCRdb's copy carries only in-frame clones and drops some. Among 120,000 or so clones listed, approximately 85% were seen once. This TCR was sampled from an adult in good health. This specimen was peripheral blood, taken on day 0 of AZD1222 vaccination. V and J are TRBV19 and TRBJ1-4; no clear D gene. CDR3 in DNA: TGTGCCAGTAGTCAACAGCTAGAAAAACTGTTTTTT. It codes for CASSQQLEKLFF. Full variable domain (missing parts from reference TRBV19 and TRBJ1-4): DGGITQSPKYLFRKEGQNVTLSCEQNLNHDAMYWYRQDPGQGLRLIYYSQIVNDFQKGDIAEGYSVSREKKESFPLTVTSAQKNPTAFYLCASSQQLEKLFFGSGTQLSVL.